A selection of T cell receptor beta chains follows, all from one sample in a study of blood T cell repertoires in COVID-19. Here immunoSEQ multiplex PCR was the method, and the copy in TCRdb shows in-frame clones only, minus some. The repertoire consists of around 300,000 clones, with roughly 85% occurring once and the leading ten covering 9.4%. The material sequenced was peripheral blood. The receptors stem from a woman aged 50 to 65 who had recovered from COVID-19. Each CDR3 is given with its conserved first and last residue. D genes are given only for firm matches. Size tells how often a clone was seen (once, few, many) or the class of an expanded clone, and some rows leave it out.

j_call,d_call,clone_size,v_call,cdr3_nt,cdr3_aa
TRBJ2-7,-,-,TRBV4-1,TGCGCCAGCAGCCAAGACAGCCGGGAGTGGTACGAGCAGTACTTC,CASSQDSREWYEQYF
TRBJ1-6,-,-,TRBV11-2,TGTGCCAGCAGCTTGGAGACGTACGGATCACCCCTCCACTTT,CASSLETYGSPLHF
TRBJ2-3,-,-,TRBV2,TGTGCCAGCAGTGGGCCGGGTGGGGATACGCAGTATTTT,CASSGPGGDTQYF
TRBJ1-5,-,-,TRBV19,TGTGCCAGTAGTATTGATTTTCAGGGGCTCTCCTTTCAGCCCCAGCATTTT,CASSIDFQGLSFQPQHF
TRBJ2-3,-,-,TRBV4-3,TGCGCCAGCAGCCAAGATACCATCGGCGACGGGGCAGATACGCAGTATTTT,CASSQDTIGDGADTQYF
TRBJ2-7,TRBD1,-,TRBV3-1/TRBV3-2,TGTGCCAGCAGCCTGGGCACAGGGGGGATGTACGAGCAGTACTTC,CASSLGTGGMYEQYF
TRBJ1-2,TRBD1,once,TRBV18,TGTGCCAGCTCACCCTCCCGGGACAGGGGCAAGGGTAACTATGGCTACACCTTC,CASSPSRDRGKGNYGYTF
TRBJ2-5,TRBD1,-,TRBV6-5,TGTGCCAGCAGACTCCAGGGGGCCCTTGCCGAGACCCAGTACTTC,CASRLQGALAETQYF
TRBJ2-1,-,-,TRBV5-8,TGTGCCAGCAGCGTCCGTGAGCAGTTCTTC,CASSVREQFF
TRBJ2-7,TRBD1,once,TRBV9,TGTGCCAGCAGCGCCACCGGGACAGTCCGGAGCGAGCAGTACTTC,CASSATGTVRSEQYF
TRBJ1-3,-,-,TRBV3-1/TRBV3-2,TGTGCCAGCAGCCCTGTGGCCCGAGGGAACACCATATATTTT,CASSPVARGNTIYF
TRBJ2-5,-,-,TRBV9,TGTGCCAGCAGCTTTCGACCGGGAGAGACCCAGTACTTC,CASSFRPGETQYF
TRBJ2-7,-,-,TRBV9,TGTGCCAGCAGCTATTCCCCCGGAGTCCCGGCGGGGGAGCAGTACTTC,CASSYSPGVPAGEQYF
TRBJ2-7,TRBD2,-,TRBV6-6,TGTGCCAGCAGTTACCGACAAACTAGCGGGGGATACGAGCAGTACTTC,CASSYRQTSGGYEQYF
TRBJ2-6,-,-,TRBV27,TGTGCCAGCAGTTTTGCCCCTTTAGACTCTGGGGCCAACGTCCTGACTTTC,CASSFAPLDSGANVLTF
TRBJ2-1,-,-,TRBV2,TGTGCCAGCAGTGCGCGGTTAGAGCAGTTCTTC,CASSARLEQFF
TRBJ1-2,-,-,TRBV18,TGTGCCAGCTCACCCGGAGCGAACTATGGCTACACCTTC,CASSPGANYGYTF
TRBJ1-1,-,-,TRBV6-5,TGTGCCAGCAGTACTGCAGGGGCGGGGGACACTGAAGCTTTCTTT,CASSTAGAGDTEAFF
TRBJ1-2,TRBD1,-,TRBV6-4,TGTGCCAGCAGTGACACTCAGGGGGACTATGGCTACACCTTC,CASSDTQGDYGYTF
TRBJ2-3,TRBD1,few,TRBV5-1,TGCGCCAGCAGGGCCGACAGGACAGGGAGCACAGATACGCAGTATTTT,CASRADRTGSTDTQYF
TRBJ1-2,-,-,TRBV18,TGTGCCAGCTCACCTGCACTCGGTGGGGCGACGGGCTACACCTTC,CASSPALGGATGYTF
TRBJ1-5,-,-,TRBV2,TGTGCCAGCAGTGATGAAGTAGGTAAAGGGGCGGAACAGCCCCAGCATTTT,CASSDEVGKGAEQPQHF
TRBJ2-7,TRBD1,-,TRBV11-2,TGTGCCAGCAGCTTATCTGACACAGGGGGCTGGTACGAGCAGTACTTC,CASSLSDTGGWYEQYF
TRBJ1-4,TRBD1,-,TRBV10-3,TGTGCCATCAGTGAGTCAGGACAGGGAGATAATGAAAAACTGTTTTTT,CAISESGQGDNEKLFF
TRBJ1-4,TRBD1,-,TRBV28,TGTGCCACGATACCGGGACAGGGGGAAGAAAAACTGTTTTTT,CATIPGQGEEKLFF
TRBJ1-2,-,-,TRBV25-1,TGTGCCAGCAGCCCCGGGAATGGCTACACCTTC,CASSPGNGYTF
TRBJ2-6,-,many,TRBV11-1,TGTGCCAGCAACCCCAGGGGCCTCTCCGGGGCCAACGTCCTGACTTTC,CASNPRGLSGANVLTF
TRBJ2-3,-,-,TRBV4-1,TGCGCCAGCAGCCAAGCCAGGGCCGGTACAGATACGCAGTATTTT,CASSQARAGTDTQYF
TRBJ1-5,-,-,TRBV30,TGTGCCTGGAGTGCCCTGGGAGGCAATCAGCCCCAGCATTTT,CAWSALGGNQPQHF
TRBJ1-1,TRBD1,-,TRBV24-1,TGTGCCACCAGTGACCCGGGACAGGGTAACTCGTATGAAGCTTTCTTT,CATSDPGQGNSYEAFF
TRBJ2-4,TRBD2,-,TRBV7-2,TGTGCCAGCAGCTCCTCCGCGGCTAGCGGCAAAAACATTCAGTACTTC,CASSSSAASGKNIQYF
TRBJ2-1,TRBD2,-,TRBV6-2/TRBV6-3,TGTGCCAGCACCCCACGGGGAAGACTAGCCAATGAGCAGTTCTTC,CASTPRGRLANEQFF
TRBJ2-5,TRBD2,-,TRBV4-1,TGCGCCAGCAGCCAAGGTTTTAGCGGGGGGGCTCGTGAGACCCAGTACTTC,CASSQGFSGGARETQYF
TRBJ2-2,-,-,TRBV28,TGTGCCAGCAGTTCCCTAGCGAGCGGATTGAGGCTGTTTTTT,CASSSLASGLRLFF
TRBJ2-3,-,-,TRBV10-3,TGTGCCATCACCGAGGGGGACACAGATACGCAGTATTTT,CAITEGDTDTQYF
TRBJ2-7,TRBD1,-,TRBV7-9,TGTGCCAGCAGCCCCCCGCAGGGGGCCTCCTACGAGCAGTACTTC,CASSPPQGASYEQYF
TRBJ1-2,-,-,TRBV19,TGTGCCAGTAGTATCCCTCGCGGGAGTGGCTACACCTTC,CASSIPRGSGYTF
TRBJ2-4,TRBD1,-,TRBV5-5,TGTGCCAGCAGCCTTGGACAGGGTTCGGTAAACATTCAGTACTTC,CASSLGQGSVNIQYF
TRBJ1-2,TRBD1,-,TRBV3-1/TRBV3-2,TGTGCCAGCAGCCAACCCCTTCGGACAGGGAACTATGGCTACACCTTC,CASSQPLRTGNYGYTF
TRBJ2-7,TRBD1,-,TRBV15,TGTGCCACCAGCAGGGACAGGGGGCGATACGAGCAGTACTTC,CATSRDRGRYEQYF
TRBJ2-2,-,-,TRBV9,TGTGCCAGCAGCCCAGGACTCTTTGGGGTCGACACCGGGGAGCTGTTTTTT,CASSPGLFGVDTGELFF
TRBJ1-6,-,few,TRBV28,TGTGCCGTAAGAAGCGGGTTTTCCTATAATTCACCCCTCCACTTT,CAVRSGFSYNSPLHF
TRBJ2-3,-,-,TRBV24-1,TGTGCCACCAGTGATTCCGGGGTGCAAGTCAGCACAGATACGCAGTATTTT,CATSDSGVQVSTDTQYF
TRBJ2-1,TRBD1,-,TRBV27,TGTGCCAGCAGTGGTTACAGGGGGAAGGCCTACAATGAGCAGTTCTTC,CASSGYRGKAYNEQFF
TRBJ1-3,-,-,TRBV11-3,TGTGCCAGCAGCTTATCTATGTCGGACACCATATATTTT,CASSLSMSDTIYF
TRBJ2-7,-,-,TRBV5-5,TGTGCCAGCAGCTCCAACTACGAGCAGTACTTC,CASSSNYEQYF
TRBJ1-2,-,once,TRBV29-1,TGCAGCGTTCTTCCCCCCCCGGTAGACTACTATGGCTACACCTTC,CSVLPPPVDYYGYTF
TRBJ1-4,-,-,TRBV2,TGTGCCAGCAGTGGCGGACAAACGGCATATGAAAAACTGTTTTTT,CASSGGQTAYEKLFF
TRBJ2-2,-,few,TRBV27,TGTGCCAGCAGTTTGGGGCAGGGAACCACCGGGGAGCTGTTTTTT,CASSLGQGTTGELFF
TRBJ2-2,-,-,TRBV6-2/TRBV6-3,TGTGCCAGCAGTTGGAGCAGGGTTAACACCGGGGAGCTGTTTTTT,CASSWSRVNTGELFF
TRBJ2-3,-,-,TRBV3-1/TRBV3-2,TGTGCCAGCAGCCCGTCCCAACGGGATACGCAGTATTTT,CASSPSQRDTQYF
TRBJ2-7,-,-,TRBV19,TGTGCCAGTAGTATAGGAGGCGAGCAGTACTTC,CASSIGGEQYF
TRBJ1-5,-,few,TRBV7-9,TGTGCCAGCAGCTTACAGGGTAGGCAGCCCCAGCATTTT,CASSLQGRQPQHF
TRBJ1-3,-,-,TRBV14,TGTGCCAGCAGCCCGAGGGCTGGAAACACCATATATTTT,CASSPRAGNTIYF
TRBJ1-5,TRBD1,few,TRBV7-9,TGTGCCAGCAGCCGTCGGGACAGGGATCAGCCCCAGCATTTT,CASSRRDRDQPQHF
TRBJ1-1,-,-,TRBV19,TGTGCCAGTAGGGTGACAGAGTTTAACACTGAAGCTTTCTTT,CASRVTEFNTEAFF